The entry below gives a single T cell receptor beta chain sequence along with its context. The data belong to a study of blood T cell repertoires in COVID-19. Study details: Nucleic acid was either cDNA or gDNA, and it came from T cells, B-cell-depleted T cells, or PBMCs.

Only in-frame clones appear in the TCRdb table, and some are missing; sequencing was by immunoSEQ multiplex PCR. The repertoire includes 150,000 to 200,000 clones, roughly 90% of them detected once, and roughly 26% sits in the top ten. The ends were cut back, 6 bases at V and 13 bases at J, with 13 bases in the middle. This CDR3 has 10 amino acids. CDR1 is SQVTM, CDR2 ANQGSEA, per germline. Sequencing was done on a sample of peripheral blood. This chain uses TRBV29-1 with TRBJ2-1; D might be TRBD1 (6 bases). This TCR was recovered from a man in his 60s with acute or convalescent COVID-19. The CDR3 region is CSVRTGSQFF. In DNA, the CDR3 is TGCAGCGTCCGCACAGGGTCACAGTTCTTC.